The 32 T cell receptor beta chains given below trace back to one sample, sequenced in a study of T-cell reconstitution after alpha-beta-depleted transplantation in children. The TCRbeta library was prepared with unique molecular identifiers. TCRdb re-derived calls from the PCR reads in MiXCR, one entry per CDR3 protein. The sample carries around 490,000 distinct CDR3 sequences, 11% recorded once. The input for sequencing was PBMCs, mostly from graft donor cells, taken 180 days after TCRalphabeta/CD19-depleted stem cell transplant. The receptor source for this set is a female patient aged 2-9 years who had a stem cell transplant for aplastic anemia, so the T cells may come from the graft donor.

This clonotype was seen more than once but under ten times. The chain uses TRBV30 and TRBJ1-5; no definite D call. This CDR3 is built from 13 residues. Germline assignment: CDR1 GTSNPN and CDR2 SVGIG (reference sequence). With 4 bases removed from V and 4 bases from J, the gap between germline ends came to 11 bases. CDR3 in amino acids: CAWNRGINQPQHF. The CDR3 DNA reads TGTGCCTGGAACCGGGGTATAAATCAGCCCCAGCATTTT.

V and J are TRBV30 and TRBJ2-1; 12 positions match TRBD2. The CDR3 covers 18 residues. CDR1 is GTSNPN and CDR2 is SVGIG in the germline V gene (reference sequence). V was pared by 2 bases and J by 2 bases, with 10 bases of the junction left unmatched. CDR3 coding DNA: TGTGCCTGGAGTAGGGGACTAGCGGGCCCGGCCCCCTACAATGAGCAGTTCTTC. This encodes CAWSRGLAGPAPYNEQFF.

The chain recombines TRBV7-9 with TRBJ2-1; possible D gene TRBD1, 5 bases. This CDR3 has 15 amino acids. The V gene's germline CDR1 is SEHNR and CDR2 FQNEAQ (reference sequence). Trimming removed 0 bases at V and 8 bases at J, with 14 bases between. In DNA form, the CDR3 reads TGTGCCAGCAGCTTAGCCCAGACAGTTCGCGATGAGCAGTTCTTC. Encoded protein: CASSLAQTVRDEQFF.

The chain combines TRBV15 with TRBJ2-2; 9 nucleotides line up with TRBD2. V shed 5 bases, J shed 6 bases, and the junction held 7 bases outside the gene matches. CDR1 is LNHNV and CDR2 is YYDKDF in the germline V gene (reference sequence). CDR3 length: 15 residues. The CDR3 sequence: CATSLGLAGSGELFF. DNA of the CDR3: TGTGCCACCAGCCTGGGACTAGCAGGTTCCGGGGAGCTGTTTTTT.

The chain carries TRBV18 and TRBJ2-1; D not certain. Germline lookup yields CDR1 KGHSH and CDR2 LQKENI. V lost 3 bases and J 8 bases, leaving 11 bases between the germline ends. The CDR3 spans 13 residues. The DNA for the CDR3 is TGTGCCAGCTCACCCATTATTAGGCATGAGCAGTTCTTC. It encodes CASSPIIRHEQFF. Supplemented by reference TRBV18 and TRBJ2-1, the full variable domain reads NAGVMQNPRHLVRRRGQEARLRCSPMKGHSHVYWYRQLPEEGLKFMVYLQKENIIDESGMPKERFSAEFPKEGPSILRIQQVVRGDSAAYFCASSPIIRHEQFFGPGTRLTVL.

The J gene is TRBJ2-7, the V gene TRBV27, with 7 bases lining up with TRBD2. Trimming removed 2 bases from V and 2 bases from J; junction bases left unmatched: 9. The CDR3 consists of 16 residues. The germline V gene has CDR1 MNHEY and CDR2 SMNVEV (reference sequence). CDR3 nucleotide sequence: TGTGCCAGCAGTTTACGACTAGCTCCTTTGGCCTACGAGCAGTACTTC. It encodes CASSLRLAPLAYEQYF.

The chain has TRBV12-3 or TRBV12-4 and TRBJ2-3, with 11 nucleotides matching TRBD2. V dropped 6 bases and J dropped 3; count of bases not matched to a gene: 8. The CDR3 is 16 amino acids. Here the CDR3 reads CASRKLAGVRTDTQYF. The DNA for the CDR3 is TGTGCCAGCAGGAAACTAGCGGGAGTCCGAACAGATACGCAGTATTTT.

This clonotype turned up a few times. The chain employs TRBV7-7 and TRBJ2-2; D might be TRBD2 (6 bases). Germline lookup yields CDR1 SSHAT and CDR2 FNYEAQ (reference sequence). V was cut by 1 base and J by 4 bases, with 10 bases left in between. CDR3 length: 15 amino acids. The CDR3 sequence: CASSLGTILTGELFF. As DNA, the CDR3 is TGTGCCAGCAGCTTAGGGACTATCCTCACCGGGGAGCTGTTTTTT.

The V gene is TRBV15, the J gene TRBJ2-1; D is undetermined. This CDR3 comprises 13 residues. Germline V gene sequence: CDR1 LNHNV, CDR2 YYDKDF (reference sequence). V was clipped by 5 bases and J by 7 bases, with 12 bases between them. CDR3 DNA: TGTGCCACCAGCGAGCTGGTTCGGAATGAGCAGTTCTTC. Protein sequence: CATSELVRNEQFF.

The rearrangement uses TRBV28 and TRBJ2-7, with a tentative D call TRBD1 (6 bases). The CDR3 loop spans 13 amino acids. V was trimmed by 3 bases and J by 4 bases, leaving 10 bases between them. From germline, CDR1 is MDHEN and CDR2 SYDVKM. The DNA for the CDR3 is TGTGCCAGCAGTTTTCAACAGGGATACGAGCAGTACTTC. Protein: CASSFQQGYEQYF. The full variable domain, in which reference TRBV28 and TRBJ2-7 provide the parts outside the CDR3, is DVKVTQSSRYLVKRTGEKVFLECVQDMDHENMFWYRQDPGLGLRLIYFSYDVKMKEKGDIPEGYSVSREKKERFSLILESASTNQTSMYLCASSFQQGYEQYFGPGTRLTVT.

This clonotype has a handful of counts. The chain is built from TRBV5-6 and TRBJ2-1, with 13 bases identical to TRBD2. Unmatched junction bases numbered 8, after V lost 0 bases and J lost 8 bases. Per the germline V gene, CDR1 is SGHDT and CDR2 is YYEEEE. The CDR3 is made up of 17 amino acids. The CDR3 protein is CASSLVTSGRARDEQFF. In DNA form, the CDR3 reads TGTGCCAGCAGCTTGGTTACTAGCGGGAGGGCAAGGGATGAGCAGTTCTTC.

The chain combines TRBV27 with TRBJ2-7, with D possibly TRBD1 on 7 matching bases. The germline V gene has CDR1 MNHEY and CDR2 SMNVEV (reference sequence). Trimming removed 2 bases from V and 6 bases from J, with 14 bases in between. The CDR3 sequence is 14 residues long. For the CDR3, the DNA is TGTGCCAGCAGTTTAGAGGAGGGGGCGAGCGAGCAGTACTTC. Translation gives CASSLEEGASEQYF.

This clonotype was counted many times. The V gene is TRBV5-1, the J gene TRBJ2-1; D call uncertain. Germline loops: CDR1 SGHRS, CDR2 YFSETQ. With 0 bases removed from V and 10 bases from J, the gap between germline ends came to 8 bases. The CDR3 loop spans 12 amino acids. The CDR3 DNA reads TGCGCCAGCAGCTTGGAGGGTGGCGAGCAGTTCTTC. This translates into CASSLEGGEQFF.

V and J are TRBV10-3 and TRBJ1-1; 9 nucleotides align to TRBD1. CDR3 size: 15 residues. J was trimmed by 3 bases and V by 7 bases; bases with no gene match: 9. Germline V CDR1 and CDR2: ENHRY, SYGVKD. CDR3 sequence reads: CAITRQGQGDTEAFF. The DNA for the CDR3 is TGTGCCATCACGAGACAGGGACAGGGAGACACTGAAGCTTTCTTT.

The V gene is TRBV15, the J gene TRBJ2-3; D possibly corresponds to TRBD2 (5 bases). Trimming cost V 1 base and J 0 bases, with 11 bases left between them. The CDR3 length is 16 residues. The germline CDR1 and CDR2 sequences are LNHNV and YYDKDF (reference sequence). CDR3 residues: CATSRVGRTSTDTQYF. CDR3 coding DNA: TGTGCCACCAGCAGAGTTGGCAGGACTAGCACAGATACGCAGTATTTT.

The table lists this clonotype with a few counts. In DNA, the CDR3 is TGCGCCAGCAGCCAAGACAACCTAGGACTCAATCAGCCCCAGCATTTT. Translating gives CASSQDNLGLNQPQHF. The chain couples TRBV4-3 to TRBJ1-5; no definite D call. V lost 0 bases and J lost 3, with 12 bases in between. Looked up from germline, CDR1 is LGHNA and CDR2 is YSLEER. CDR3 length: 16 residues.

V gene TRBV20-1 combines with J gene TRBJ1-2, with unresolved D. Germline loops: CDR1 DFQATT, CDR2 SNEGSKA (reference sequence). The V end lost 5 bases, the J end lost 6 bases, and 7 bases lay between the germline ends. The CDR3 totals 10 residues. The CDR3, as DNA: TGCAGTGCTGGGCGCGATGGCTACACCTTC. Amino acids: CSAGRDGYTF.

This clonotype was observed at least ten times. The chain carries TRBV7-9 and TRBJ2-5, with D perhaps matching TRBD1 (5 bases). The CDR3 has 15 residues. CDR1 is SEHNR, CDR2 FQNEAQ, per germline (reference sequence). V lost 1 base and J lost 0, with 9 bases in between. CDR3 DNA sequence: TGTGCCAGCAGCTTAGAGCTCAGGGACCAAGAGACCCAGTACTTC. Residues: CASSLELRDQETQYF. The variable domain in full, with the rest retrieved from reference TRBV7-9 and TRBJ2-5, is DTGVSQNPRHKITKRGQNVTFRCDPISEHNRLYWYRQTLGQGPEFLTYFQNEAQLEKSRLLSDRFSAERPKGSFSTLEIQRTEQGDSAMYLCASSLELRDQETQYFGPGTRLLVL.

This clonotype appeared many times. The gene calls are TRBV20-1 and TRBJ2-1; 12 bases map to TRBD2. The CDR3 covers 14 residues. From germline, CDR1 is DFQATT and CDR2 SNEGSKA (reference sequence). The J segment lost 3 bases and the V segment lost 6 bases, leaving 3 bases of the junction unmatched. Written as DNA, the CDR3 is TGCAGTGCAATGACTAGCGGGAGCTACAATGAGCAGTTCTTC. Translation gives CSAMTSGSYNEQFF.

The V gene is TRBV27, the J gene TRBJ2-7, with D perhaps TRBD1 (6 bases). V shed 4 bases and J shed 5 bases, with 12 bases lying between them. CDR1 is MNHEY and CDR2 is SMNVEV in the germline V gene (reference sequence). The CDR3 contains 13 residues. CDR3 DNA: TGTGCCAGCAGTTCACAGGGTCCCAACGAGCAGTACGTC. It translates to CASSSQGPNEQYV.

A few counts support this clonotype. The chain employs TRBV7-3 and TRBJ2-7, with 9 nucleotides matching TRBD1. The V and J ends lost 5 bases and 6 bases, in that order; junction bases with no gene match: 11. Per the germline V gene, CDR1 is SGHTA and CDR2 is FQGTGA. The CDR3 has 15 residues. For the CDR3, the DNA is TGTGCCAGCAGCCGTTCGGGACAGGGAATGGTCGAGCAGTACTTC. Translating it yields CASSRSGQGMVEQYF.

This chain joins TRBV7-2 and TRBJ2-1; 10 bases are shared with TRBD2. Unmatched junction bases numbered 10, after V lost 2 bases and J lost 0 bases. CDR1 and CDR2 (germline): SGHTA, FQGNSA. This CDR3 has 19 amino acids. The chain's CDR3 is CASSLPSSSGSFSYNEQFF. CDR3 nucleotides: TGTGCCAGCAGCTTACCGTCCTCTAGCGGGAGTTTCTCCTACAATGAGCAGTTCTTC. The full variable domain, in which reference TRBV7-2 and TRBJ2-1 provide the parts outside the CDR3, is GAGVSQSPSNKVTEKGKDVELRCDPISGHTALYWYRQSLGQGLEFLIYFQGNSAPDKSGLPSDRFSAERTGGSVSTLTIQRTQQEDSAVYLCASSLPSSSGSFSYNEQFFGPGTRLTVL.

In its sample, this clonotype was seen a few times. CDR3 nucleotides: TGTGCCAGCAGCCGAGTGGGTGCCGGCGGGACCCTCCAAGAGACCCAGTACTTC. Encoded protein: CASSRVGAGGTLQETQYF. The V call is TRBV11-1, the J call TRBJ2-5, with a possible D match to TRBD2 (6 bases). The CDR3 spans 18 residues. V dropped 5 bases and J dropped 1 base, with 23 bases sitting between them. The V gene's germline CDR1 is SGHAT and CDR2 FQDESV (reference sequence). The full variable domain, rest sourced from reference TRBV11-1 and TRBJ2-5, is EAEVAQSPRYKITEKSQAVAFWCDPISGHATLYWYRQILGQGPELLVQFQDESVVDDSQLPKDRFSAERLKGVDSTLKIQPAELGDSAMYLCASSRVGAGGTLQETQYFGPGTRLLVL.

The V and J genes are TRBV12-3 or TRBV12-4 and TRBJ1-1; possible D gene TRBD1, 6 bases. V lost 5 bases, J lost 6 bases, and 22 bases lay in between. CDR3 length: 16 residues. CDR3 sequence (DNA): TGTGCCAGCAGTCCACCCCGAGGGGGACGGGTAGCTGAAGCTTTCTTT. This encodes CASSPPRGGRVAEAFF.

The J gene is TRBJ2-6, the V gene TRBV9, with unresolved D. Germline V gives CDR1 SGDLS, CDR2 YYNGEE. This CDR3 has 15 residues. The V and J ends lost 1 base and 1 base respectively, with 6 bases between them. The CDR3 DNA is TGTGCCAGCAGCGTATACCAATCTGGGGCCAACGTCCTGACTTTC. This sequence encodes CASSVYQSGANVLTF.

This clonotype turned up a few times. V is TRBV3-1 and J is TRBJ2-7; 10 bases are a match to TRBD2. The CDR3 runs 16 residues. With V trimmed by 0 bases and J by 2 bases, 4 bases remained unmatched. The germline CDR1 and CDR2 sequences are LGHDT and YNNKEL (reference sequence). The CDR3 region has the DNA TGTGCCAGCAGCCAAGATAGACTAGCGGGTCCCTACGAGCAGTACTTC. Amino acid sequence: CASSQDRLAGPYEQYF.

The gene calls are TRBV5-6 and TRBJ2-1; perhaps TRBD2 as D (5 bases). Looked up from germline, CDR1 is SGHDT and CDR2 is YYEEEE. V shed 3 bases and J shed 10 bases, with 8 bases lying between them. This CDR3 contains 11 residues. The CDR3, as DNA: TGTGCCAGCAGCTCGAAGCGGGAGCAGTTCTTC. Its protein is CASSSKREQFF.

This clonotype has only a few counts. This chain links TRBV28 with TRBJ2-7; D is unresolved. CDR1 is MDHEN, CDR2 SYDVKM, per germline. The length of the CDR3 is 12 residues. Here the CDR3 reads CVVGNRSYEQYV. CDR3 in DNA: TGTGTCGTAGGGAACCGCTCCTACGAGCAGTACGTC.

The V call is TRBV12-3 or TRBV12-4, the J call TRBJ2-2, with 9 nucleotides matching TRBD1. The CDR3 length is 15 residues. V was clipped by 5 bases and J by 6 bases; unmatched bases: 7. The DNA of the CDR3 is TGTGCCAGCAGTACCGGGACAGGGTTATCCGGGGAGCTGTTTTTT. Encoded protein: CASSTGTGLSGELFF.

This clonotype was counted ten times or more. V usage is TRBV4-3 and J usage is TRBJ2-2; D not certain. The CDR3 runs to 13 residues. CDR1 is LGHNA and CDR2 is YSLEER in the germline V gene. V gave up 2 bases and J gave up 6 bases, with 7 bases separating them. CDR3 region: CASSQNNAGELFF. For the CDR3, the DNA is TGCGCCAGCAGCCAAAATAACGCCGGGGAGCTGTTTTTT.

The DNA for the CDR3 is TGTGCCAGCAGCGGACAGGGGGCCACCGGGGAGCTGTTTTTT. This encodes CASSGQGATGELFF. This chain uses TRBV12-3 or TRBV12-4 with TRBJ2-2; 11 positions match TRBD1. V trimming: 6 bases; J trimming: 4 bases; junction bases outside the gene matches: 1. This CDR3 has 14 amino acids.

CDR3: CASSLNPSYEQYV. Written as DNA, the CDR3 is TGTGCCAGCAGTCTCAACCCCTCCTACGAGCAGTACGTC. The V call is TRBV6-2 or TRBV6-3, the J call TRBJ2-7; D gene ambiguous. The V and J ends lost 5 bases and 0 bases respectively, with 8 bases between them. From germline, CDR1 is MNHEY and CDR2 SVGEGT. The CDR3 spans 13 residues.